These 28 T cell receptor beta chains originate from one sample sequenced in a study of beta chain features in type 1 diabetes. Expressed TCRB transcripts got sequenced, as all isolated RNA was reverse transcribed. Clones were read by immunoSEQ multiplex PCR, and TCRdb kept only the in-frame ones, dropping some. Here the sample spans approximately 160,000 clones, approximately 8.4% being singletons. Input material: central memory CD4+ T cells from blood. The source is a woman aged 18-30 years in good health.

This clone appeared a few times. The rearrangement joins TRBV2 to TRBJ2-7, with 11 bases fitting TRBD2. J was trimmed by 2 bases and V by 6 bases; bases with no gene match: 3. Germline V gene lookup returns CDR1 SNHLY and CDR2 FYNNEI. The CDR3 sequence is 14 residues long. As DNA, the CDR3 is TGTGCCAGCAGACTACTAGCGGGAGCCTACGAGCAGTACTTC. Its protein is CASRLLAGAYEQYF. The full variable domain, rest sourced from reference TRBV2 and TRBJ2-7, is EPEVTQTPSHQVTQMGQEVILRCVPISNHLYFYWYRQILGQKVEFLVSFYNNEISEKSEIFDDQFSVERPDGSNFTLKIRSTKLEDSAMYFCASRLLAGAYEQYFGPGTRLTVT.

This chain uses TRBV2 with TRBJ1-2; D possibly corresponds to TRBD1 (5 bases). The V gene's germline CDR1 is SNHLY and CDR2 FYNNEI. This CDR3 is 13 amino acids long. V was shortened by 8 bases and J by 0 bases, with 10 bases between the two germline ends. For the CDR3, the DNA is TGTGCCAGCGAAACAGGTTCTAACTATGGCTACACCTTC. As protein: CASETGSNYGYTF.

A word on this clone: The junction departs from germline at one end; a sequencing error may be responsible. V gene TRBV2 combines with J gene TRBJ2-1; 13 nucleotides align to TRBD2. From germline, CDR1 is SNHLY and CDR2 FYNNEI. This CDR3 contains 16 residues. This CDR3 is CASREGTSGAYNEQFF. The CDR3 nucleotides are TGTGCCAGCAGAGAAGGGACTAGCGGGGCCTACAATGAGCAGTTCTTC.

The rearrangement uses TRBV18 and TRBJ1-6; possible D gene TRBD1, 6 bases. The germline gives CDR1 KGHSH, CDR2 LQKENI. Trimming removed 2 bases at V and 10 bases at J, with 18 bases between. This CDR3 is built from 16 residues. CDR3 region: CASSPTASGVRSPLHF. Written as DNA, the CDR3 is TGTGCCAGCTCACCAACGGCCTCAGGGGTCCGGTCACCCCTCCACTTT.

This clone was picked up a small number of times. The V gene is TRBV2, the J gene TRBJ2-7; 8 positions agree with TRBD1. The ends lost 6 bases at V and 2 bases at J; junction bases unmatched: 6. The CDR3 length is 14 residues. Germline CDR1 SNHLY, CDR2 FYNNEI. In DNA, the CDR3 is TGTGCCAGCAGGAGGGACAGGTTCGCCTACGAGCAGTACTTC. Its translation: CASRRDRFAYEQYF.

This chain uses TRBV18 with TRBJ1-4; TRBD1 might be the D (5 bases). V was clipped by 0 bases and J by 8 bases, with 16 bases between them. The germline V gene encodes CDR1 KGHSH and CDR2 LQKENI. There are 16 residues in the CDR3. This chain's CDR3 is CASSPPESGIREKLFF. Written as DNA, the CDR3 is TGTGCCAGCTCACCACCGGAATCAGGGATAAGAGAAAAACTGTTTTTT.

The chain has TRBV5-1 and TRBJ2-1; 12 bases fit TRBD2. Germline loops: CDR1 SGHRS, CDR2 YFSETQ. CDR3 length: 17 residues. J lost 1 base, V lost 1 base, and 3 bases had no gene match. In DNA form, the CDR3 reads TGCGCCAGCAGCTTGCATACTAGCGGGAGGTCCTACAATGAGCAGTTCTTC. Translated, it gives CASSLHTSGRSYNEQFF.

A few counts support this clone. J is TRBJ2-2 and V is TRBV4-1; maybe TRBD1 (5 bases). This CDR3 spans 15 amino acids. From germline, CDR1 is MGHRA and CDR2 YSYEKL. The ends were cut back, 4 bases at V and 7 bases at J, with 16 bases in the middle. The CDR3 loop reads CASSRKDTENGELFF. The CDR3 bases are TGCGCCAGCAGCCGAAAGGACACCGAGAACGGGGAGCTGTTTTTT.

The V and J genes are TRBV7-2 and TRBJ2-2; tentative D call: TRBD1 (6 bases). The CDR3 consists of 14 residues. Germline loops: CDR1 SGHTA, CDR2 FQGNSA. The germline V and J ends were trimmed by 5 bases and 3 bases, with 10 bases remaining between them. The CDR3 DNA reads as TGTGCCAGCAGCCCCTACAGGGACACCGGGGAGCTGTTTTTT. Its translation is CASSPYRDTGELFF.

This clone has just a few counts. The rearrangement links TRBV25-1 to TRBJ1-3; D may be TRBD1 (6 bases). The germline V and J ends were trimmed by 6 bases and 0 bases, with 12 bases remaining between them. The CDR3 sequence is 15 residues long. Germline loops: CDR1 MGHDK, CDR2 SYGVNS. This CDR3 is CASSVQGFSGNTIYF. The CDR3, as DNA: TGTGCCAGCAGCGTACAGGGCTTCTCTGGAAACACCATATATTTT.

The chain links TRBV11-3 to TRBJ2-7; a weak D match, TRBD1 (5 bases). Germline CDR1 and CDR2: SGHNT and YENEEA. The CDR3 is 15 amino acids. Trimming removed 0 bases from V and 0 bases from J, with 9 bases in between. The CDR3 is CASSLERGFSYEQYF. The CDR3 DNA follows: TGTGCCAGCAGCTTAGAAAGGGGCTTCTCCTACGAGCAGTACTTC.

This rearrangement joins TRBV10-3 to TRBJ2-5; tentative D call: TRBD1 (6 bases). Germline values: CDR1 ENHRY, CDR2 SYGVKD. V was trimmed by 2 bases and J by 2 bases, leaving 9 bases between them. The CDR3 has 14 amino acids. The DNA of the CDR3 is TGTGCCATCAGTGAGGCTCAGGGGCAAGAGACCCAGTACTTC. It translates to CAISEAQGQETQYF.

A few counts support this clone. The chain links TRBV6-7 to TRBJ1-5, with TRBD1 identical over 9 bases. TRBV6-7 is an ORF, and what it does is uncertain. The CDR3 is 18 amino acids. J lost 2 bases, V lost 6 bases, and 14 bases had no gene match. CDR3 DNA: TGTGCCAGCAGCCCCCGAGGCCCGGGACAGGGCGGCAATCAGCCCCAGCATTTT. Its protein is CASSPRGPGQGGNQPQHF.

This clone was counted between two and nine times. The V gene is TRBV7-3, the J gene TRBJ2-3; tentative D call: TRBD2 (6 bases). The V gene lost 6 bases and the J gene lost 1 base, with 17 bases spanning the gap. The germline gives CDR1 SGHTA, CDR2 FQGTGA. The CDR3 spans 16 residues. The CDR3 spells CASSRSGTSRTDTQYF. The CDR3 coding sequence is TGTGCCAGCAGTCGTTCCGGGACTTCACGCACAGATACGCAGTATTTT.

The J gene is TRBJ1-2, the V gene TRBV13; perhaps TRBD1 as D (6 bases). The CDR3 runs 12 residues. V shed 4 bases and J shed 8 bases, with 11 bases lying between them. In germline, CDR1 is PRHDT, CDR2 FYEKMQ (reference sequence). The CDR3 protein is CASSSGTRGYTF. The DNA of the CDR3 is TGTGCCAGCAGCTCCGGGACACGGGGCTACACCTTC.

This clone has a handful of counts. V gene TRBV4-3 combines with J gene TRBJ2-3; 8 nucleotides align to TRBD2. This CDR3 is built from 16 residues. From germline, CDR1 is LGHNA and CDR2 YSLEER. V dropped 0 bases and J dropped 0; count of bases not matched to a gene: 2. CDR3 nucleotides: TGCGCCAGCAGCCAAGAGGCGGGGGGAAGCACAGATACGCAGTATTTT. This sequence encodes CASSQEAGGSTDTQYF.

There are a few counts of this clone. This rearrangement joins TRBV9 to TRBJ2-1, with 10 bases fitting TRBD2. Germline assignment: CDR1 SGDLS and CDR2 YYNGEE. The CDR3 loop spans 15 amino acids. V trimming: 4 bases; J trimming: 3 bases; junction bases outside the gene matches: 4. The CDR3 spells CASSLAGELYNEQFF. The CDR3 DNA is TGTGCCAGCAGCCTAGCGGGAGAACTCTACAATGAGCAGTTCTTC.

The chain joins TRBV18 to TRBJ2-5, with D possibly TRBD2 on 6 matching bases. V was clipped by 3 bases and J by 5 bases, with 13 bases between them. Germline CDR1 is KGHSH and CDR2 is LQKENI. The CDR3 runs to 14 residues. CDR3 nucleotide sequence: TGTGCCAGCTCACCGGGCAGGGAGGAGGAGACCCAGTACTTC. This translates into CASSPGREEETQYF.

This clone came up a few times. The chain carries TRBV5-6 and TRBJ2-1; 10 nucleotides agree with TRBD2. The V segment lost 7 bases and the J segment 7 bases; nucleotides outside the gene matches: 11. CDR1 is SGHDT, CDR2 YYEEEE, per germline. The CDR3 runs to 15 residues. The CDR3 region is CASFFLAGELNEQFF. The CDR3, as DNA: TGTGCCAGCTTCTTTCTAGCGGGGGAATTAAATGAGCAGTTCTTC.

The genes are TRBV11-2 and TRBJ2-1; TRBD2 matches at 9 bases. Germline loops: CDR1 SGHAT, CDR2 FQNNGV. Germline trimming cut 3 bases from V and 6 bases from J; bases unmatched to any gene: 3. This CDR3 region has 14 residues. The CDR3 DNA sequence: TGTGCCAGCAGCTTTAGCGGGGGTATCAATGAGCAGTTCTTC. Residues: CASSFSGGINEQFF.

The table lists this clone with a few counts. V usage is TRBV9 and J usage is TRBJ2-5; TRBD2 aligns across 12 bases. This CDR3 has 16 residues. Germline CDR1 reads SGDLS; CDR2 reads YYNGEE. V dropped 4 bases and J dropped 4; count of bases not matched to a gene: 8. The CDR3: CASSPLTSGGSETQYF. CDR3 coding DNA: TGTGCCAGCAGCCCCTTGACTAGCGGGGGCTCAGAGACCCAGTACTTC.

In its sample, this clone was seen many times. The V and J genes are TRBV4-1 and TRBJ2-1; 10 bases map to TRBD2. V gave up 4 bases and J gave up 2 bases; unmatched junction bases: 11. Per germline, CDR1 MGHRA and CDR2 YSYEKL. The CDR3 is 18 residues long. This CDR3 is CASSPDPSLAGPYNEQFF. The CDR3, as DNA: TGCGCCAGCAGCCCCGATCCGTCACTAGCGGGACCCTACAATGAGCAGTTCTTC.

The rearrangement uses TRBV4-3 and TRBJ2-1; D not resolved. The CDR3 is made up of 15 amino acids. V was trimmed by 1 base and J by 2 bases, leaving 9 bases between them. The V gene's germline CDR1 is LGHNA and CDR2 YSLEER. The CDR3: CASSQAQEPYNEQFF. The CDR3 DNA sequence: TGCGCCAGCAGCCAAGCGCAGGAACCCTACAATGAGCAGTTCTTC.

The chain joins TRBV30 to TRBJ1-2; no clear D gene. The CDR3 has 13 residues. The ends were cut back, 1 base at V and 8 bases at J, with 14 bases in the middle. The germline V gene encodes CDR1 GTSNPN and CDR2 SVGIG (reference sequence). The CDR3 reads CAWSGGQLRGYTF. In DNA form, the CDR3 reads TGTGCCTGGAGTGGAGGCCAGCTTCGGGGCTACACCTTC.

This clone has only a few counts. The CDR3 DNA follows: TGTGCCAGTCGTACCAGAAGGGGGGGCATCTACAATGAGCAGTTCTTC. Translating it yields CASRTRRGGIYNEQFF. V gene TRBV19 combines with J gene TRBJ2-1; tentatively, D is TRBD2 (7 bases). The V end lost 8 bases, the J end lost 3 bases, and 20 bases lay between the germline ends. The CDR3 loop spans 16 amino acids. The germline V gene has CDR1 LNHDA and CDR2 SQIVND (reference sequence).

The CDR3: CASSWLDRNTEAFF. The CDR3 DNA reads TGTGCCAGCAGCTGGTTGGACAGGAACACTGAAGCTTTCTTT. V and J are TRBV5-8 and TRBJ1-1; perhaps TRBD1 as D (6 bases). Germline V gene data show CDR1 as SGHTS and CDR2 as YDEGEE. V was shortened by 3 bases and J by 1 base, with 10 bases between the two germline ends. The CDR3 runs to 14 residues.

This chain links TRBV12-5 with TRBJ1-2; 7 positions agree with TRBD1. Per germline, CDR1 LGHNT and CDR2 FRNRAP. The CDR3 runs 15 residues. V was pared by 1 base and J by 4 bases, with 6 bases of the junction left unmatched. CDR3 sequence: CASGLARDSLYGYTF. In nucleotides, the CDR3 is TGTGCTAGTGGTTTGGCAAGGGACAGCCTCTATGGCTACACCTTC.

The V gene is TRBV2, the J gene TRBJ2-7; 11 bases match TRBD2. The CDR3 is 14 residues long. CDR1 SNHLY and CDR2 FYNNEI come from the germline V gene. V shed 4 bases and J 6 bases; nucleotides not matched to a gene: 5. CDR3 in amino acids: CASSVALAGAEQYF. For the CDR3, the DNA is TGTGCCAGCAGTGTCGCACTAGCGGGGGCCGAGCAGTACTTC. Supplemented by reference TRBV2 and TRBJ2-7, the full variable domain reads EPEVTQTPSHQVTQMGQEVILRCVPISNHLYFYWYRQILGQKVEFLVSFYNNEISEKSEIFDDQFSVERPDGSNFTLKIRSTKLEDSAMYFCASSVALAGAEQYFGPGTRLTVT.